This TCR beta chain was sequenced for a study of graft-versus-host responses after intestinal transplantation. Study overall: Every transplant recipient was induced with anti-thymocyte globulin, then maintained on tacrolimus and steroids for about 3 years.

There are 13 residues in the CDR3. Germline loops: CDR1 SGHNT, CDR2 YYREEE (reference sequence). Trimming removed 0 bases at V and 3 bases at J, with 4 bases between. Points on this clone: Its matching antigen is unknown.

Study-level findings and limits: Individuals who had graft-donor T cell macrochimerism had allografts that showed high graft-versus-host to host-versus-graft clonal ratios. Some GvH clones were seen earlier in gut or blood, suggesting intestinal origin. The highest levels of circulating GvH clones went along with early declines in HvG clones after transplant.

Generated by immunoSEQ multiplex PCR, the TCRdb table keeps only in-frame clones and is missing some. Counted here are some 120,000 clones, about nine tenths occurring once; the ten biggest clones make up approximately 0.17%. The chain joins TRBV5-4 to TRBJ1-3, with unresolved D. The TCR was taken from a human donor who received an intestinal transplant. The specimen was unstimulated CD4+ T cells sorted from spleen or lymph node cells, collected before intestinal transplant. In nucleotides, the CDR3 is TGTGCCAGCAGCTTGGGTAGTGGAAACACCATATATTTT. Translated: CASSLGSGNTIYF.